A selection of T cell receptor beta chains follows, all from one sample in a study of blood T cells in healthy people across ages. TCRdb reprocessed the 5' RACE reads with MiXCR, giving one entry per CDR3 protein. This sample has approximately 670,000 distinct CDR3 sequences, with 40% to 50% found just once. The sample consisted of blood. Receptors were obtained from a man older than 75 in good health. CDR3s include the opening cysteine and the closing phenylalanine or tryptophan. The D gene is left open where the match is weak. Not every row has a clone size; where given, it reads once, few, many or a size class.

abundance,d_gene,v_gene,j_gene,CDR3aa,CDR3nt
-,TRBD2,TRBV10-3,TRBJ2-3,CAINEPLAGATDTQYF,TGTGCCATCAATGAGCCCTTAGCGGGAGCCACAGATACGCAGTATTTT
few,-,TRBV20-1,TRBJ1-1,CSARNRGLNTEAFF,TGCAGTGCTAGGAATCGCGGACTGAACACTGAAGCTTTCTTT
-,-,TRBV7-3,TRBJ2-2,CASSGPTGWGAGELFF,TGTGCCAGCAGCGGCCCGACAGGGTGGGGGGCCGGGGAGCTGTTTTTT
-,-,TRBV5-4,TRBJ2-7,CASSFSRGQGEQYF,TGTGCCAGCAGCTTTAGCAGGGGCCAGGGAGAGCAGTACTTC
many,TRBD1,TRBV27,TRBJ2-3,CASKSSTGEADTQYF,TGTGCCAGCAAAAGTTCGACAGGGGAGGCAGATACGCAGTATTTT
many,TRBD2,TRBV20-1,TRBJ2-5,CSARLLLKRGKETQYF,TGCAGTGCTAGACTCCTCCTTAAGCGGGGTAAAGAGACCCAGTACTTC
-,-,TRBV3-1,TRBJ2-5,CASSQDLARETQYF,TGTGCCAGCAGCCAAGATCTCGCTAGGGAGACCCAGTACTTC
-,-,TRBV7-2,TRBJ1-5,CASSVGGAGQPQHF,TGTGCCAGCAGCGTAGGAGGGGCGGGTCAGCCCCAGCATTTT
-,TRBD1,TRBV27,TRBJ2-7,CASSKRQGLYEQYF,TGTGCCAGCAGCAAAAGACAGGGTTTGTACGAGCAGTACTTC
-,-,TRBV2,TRBJ1-5,CASSDYVNQPQHF,TGTGCCAGCAGTGATTACGTAAATCAGCCCCAGCATTTT
-,-,TRBV30,TRBJ1-2,CAWSVTTRGGYTF,TGTGCCTGGAGTGTGACTACACGCGGGGGCTACACCTTC
-,-,TRBV29-1,TRBJ2-2,CSVIGTLDTGELFF,TGCAGTGTCATCGGGACACTCGACACCGGGGAGCTGTTTTTT
many,TRBD2,TRBV2,TRBJ2-3,CASSEAPGTSGVYTDTQYF,TGTGCCAGCAGTGAAGCCCCCGGGACTAGCGGGGTGTACACAGATACGCAGTATTTT
many,TRBD1,TRBV29-1,TRBJ2-7,CSVGVLQGAPYEQYF,TGCAGCGTTGGGGTATTACAGGGGGCGCCCTACGAGCAGTACTTC
-,-,TRBV25-1,TRBJ2-7,CASSDWDNTPYEQYF,TGTGCCAGCAGTGATTGGGACAATACGCCCTACGAGCAGTACTTC
few,-,TRBV7-9,TRBJ2-6,CASQRVLDRIGANVLTF,TGTGCCAGCCAGCGGGTTCTCGACAGGATTGGGGCCAACGTCCTGACTTTC
few,-,TRBV25-1,TRBJ2-5,CASQSTKIKETQYF,TGTGCCAGCCAATCAACCAAAATCAAGGAGACCCAGTACTTC
many,TRBD1,TRBV7-2,TRBJ1-1,CASSLAGQGGTEAFF,TGTGCCAGCAGCTTAGCGGGACAGGGTGGCACTGAAGCTTTCTTT
-,-,TRBV29-1,TRBJ1-4,CSAELAGEKLLF,TGCAGCGCTGAATTGGCTGGTGAAAAACTGTTGTTT
many,-,TRBV5-5,TRBJ1-4,CASSDTTGSEKLFF,TGTGCCAGCAGTGATACAACGGGGAGTGAAAAACTGTTTTTT
-,TRBD1,TRBV9,TRBJ2-5,CASSVDGTAQVTQYF,TGTGCCAGCAGCGTAGACGGGACAGCTCAGGTGACCCAGTACTTC
-,-,TRBV11-2,TRBJ2-3,CASSLDRPSSDTQYF,TGTGCCAGCAGCTTAGATCGCCCCTCTTCAGATACGCAGTATTTT
-,-,TRBV7-8,TRBJ2-6,CASSLTTGVGANVLTF,TGTGCCAGTAGCTTAACAACGGGGGTTGGGGCCAACGTCCTGACTTTC
-,-,TRBV7-2,TRBJ1-2,CASSSPGRGADYGYTF,TGTGCCAGCAGCAGTCCGGGGAGGGGCGCGGACTATGGCTACACCTTC
-,-,TRBV27,TRBJ1-5,CASSPGSRVRQPQHF,TGTGCCAGCAGCCCAGGGTCCAGGGTACGTCAGCCCCAGCATTTT
-,-,TRBV7-2,TRBJ1-1,CASSPGRAIEAFF,TGTGCCAGCTCCCCGGGCAGGGCAATTGAAGCTTTCTTT
-,-,TRBV2,TRBJ2-7,CASRPETYEQYF,TGTGCCAGCAGACCCGAGACCTACGAGCAGTACTTC
few,-,TRBV7-2,TRBJ2-5,CASSRQPGLLQETQYF,TGTGCCAGCAGCCGACAACCGGGACTTCTGCAAGAGACCCAGTACTTC
many,TRBD1,TRBV9,TRBJ1-2,CASSVGDSNYGYTF,TGTGCCAGCAGCGTAGGGGACAGTAACTATGGCTACACCTTC
-,-,TRBV30,TRBJ2-3,CAWKEGFSTDTQYF,TGTGCCTGGAAGGAGGGTTTTAGCACAGATACGCAGTATTTT